These 26 T cell receptor beta chains were sequenced from one sample in a study of T cells in Graves' hyperthyroidism and ophthalmopathy. What was amplified from RNA transcripts were TCR beta CDR3 regions. The HTBI primer set drove a first-round RT-PCR of the TCR CDR3. TCRdb redid the calling of the multiplex PCR reads with MiXCR, one entry per CDR3 protein. The repertoire holds about 480,000 distinct CDR3 sequences, with roughly 14% as singletons. Material for sequencing was blood. The source of these receptors is a woman aged 18 to 35 with Graves' hyperthyroidism.

This chain links TRBV5-1 with TRBJ1-1; unclear D gene. Germline V gives CDR1 SGHRS, CDR2 YFSETQ. The CDR3 covers 13 residues. Trimming took off 1 base at V and 5 bases at J, with 9 bases between the two ends. DNA of the CDR3: TGCGCCAGCAGCTTGAGTGAGATTACTGAAGCTTTCTTT. This codes for CASSLSEITEAFF.

This clonotype was seen only a few times. The chain uses TRBV5-1 and TRBJ2-5; tentative D call: TRBD2 (5 bases). Germline V lookup: CDR1 SGHRS, CDR2 YFSETQ. The CDR3 consists of 16 residues. The V end lost 1 base, the J end lost 1 base, and 14 bases lay between the germline ends. The CDR3 bases are TGCGCCAGCAGCTTGAACGGTCGGGGAACCCAAGAGACCCAGTACTTC. Translated: CASSLNGRGTQETQYF.

Turning to this clonotype: This sequence may be a read error, since a much larger clone differs from it by one base. CDR3 sequence reads: CASSSGTAGTMNTEAFF. In nucleotides, the CDR3 is TGCGCCAGCAGCTCCGGGACAGCAGGGACCATGAACACTGAAGCTTTCTTT. V gene TRBV5-1 combines with J gene TRBJ1-1; 7 bases map to TRBD1. CDR1 and CDR2 (germline): SGHRS, YFSETQ. V lost 3 bases to trimming and J lost 0 bases; unmatched junction nucleotides: 11. This CDR3 is 17 amino acids long.

This clonotype was detected ten times or more. The gene calls are TRBV4-2 and TRBJ2-7; 14 bases match TRBD2. In germline, CDR1 is LGHNA, CDR2 YNFKEQ. V lost 0 bases, J lost 7 bases, and 2 bases stayed unmatched. The CDR3 is 15 residues long. The DNA of the CDR3 is TGTGCCAGCAGCCAAGAAGGGACTAGCGGGAGAGAGCAGTACTTC. Amino acids: CASSQEGTSGREQYF.

This clonotype was counted ten times or more. The gene calls are TRBV27 and TRBJ1-2; D remains unclear. This CDR3 has 14 amino acids. Germline CDR1 reads MNHEY; CDR2 reads SMNVEV (reference sequence). Trimming pared 3 bases from V and 2 bases from J, leaving 10 bases between. The CDR3 DNA follows: TGTGCCAGCAGTTTCCTCGGAGGAAACTATGGCTACACCTTC. Translation gives CASSFLGGNYGYTF.

This clonotype was seen repeatedly, ten times or more. The chain links TRBV2 to TRBJ2-3, with D perhaps matching TRBD2 (6 bases). The CDR3 loop spans 13 amino acids. V was clipped by 9 bases and J by 0 bases, with 10 bases between them. Germline V gene lookup returns CDR1 SNHLY and CDR2 FYNNEI. This CDR3 reads CARRGTSTDTQYF. CDR3 in DNA: TGTGCCAGACGAGGGACTAGCACAGATACGCAGTATTTT.

This clonotype was seen more than once but under ten times. The chain employs TRBV7-9 and TRBJ1-2, with D unresolved. CDR1 and CDR2 (germline): SEHNR, FQNEAQ (reference sequence). This CDR3 has 14 amino acids. Trimming took 1 base from V and 7 from J, leaving 13 bases between them. The CDR3 protein is CASSLVPSSGGYTF. CDR3 nucleotide sequence: TGTGCCAGCAGCTTAGTTCCGTCATCGGGTGGCTACACCTTC. Full variable domain (missing parts from reference TRBV7-9 and TRBJ1-2): DTGVSQNPRHKITKRGQNVTFRCDPISEHNRLYWYRQTLGQGPEFLTYFQNEAQLEKSRLLSDRFSAERPKGSFSTLEIQRTEQGDSAMYLCASSLVPSSGGYTFGSGTRLTVV.

This clonotype has ten or more counts. The chain couples TRBV20-1 to TRBJ1-4; TRBD1 might be the D (5 bases). Germline V lookup: CDR1 DFQATT, CDR2 SNEGSKA (reference sequence). This CDR3 has 17 residues. Trimming removed 6 bases from V and 7 bases from J, with 27 bases in between. As DNA, the CDR3 is TGCAGTGCCGAGGCCTTCGGGACCCACAAAGGTGGTGAAAAACTGTTTTTT. Amino acid sequence: CSAEAFGTHKGGEKLFF.

This clonotype was observed many times. V and J are TRBV11-2 and TRBJ2-7, with 8 bases lining up with TRBD1. From germline, CDR1 is SGHAT and CDR2 FQNNGV. The CDR3 loop spans 14 amino acids. J lost 5 bases, V lost 5 bases, and 8 bases had no gene match. The CDR3, as DNA: TGTGCCAGCAGCCAGGACAGGGCGGTGAACGAGCAGTACTTC. It yields the protein CASSQDRAVNEQYF.

The V and J genes are TRBV7-9 and TRBJ2-7; TRBD1 agrees at 9 bases. In germline, CDR1 is SEHNR, CDR2 FQNEAQ (reference sequence). The CDR3 spans 15 residues. V shed 4 bases and J 2 bases; nucleotides not matched to a gene: 6. The DNA for the CDR3 is TGTGCCAGCAGCTCTCGACAGGGGGGAACCTACGAGCAGTACTTC. Translation gives CASSSRQGGTYEQYF.

The chain is built from TRBV6-4 and TRBJ2-2; 9 positions agree with TRBD2. With 2 bases clipped from V and 1 base from J, the junction kept 2 bases outside the gene matches. The CDR3 contains 16 residues. Germline V gene data show CDR1 as MRHNA and CDR2 as SNTAGT. The CDR3: CASSDGLALNTGELFF. The CDR3 DNA sequence: TGTGCCAGCAGTGACGGACTAGCGTTGAACACCGGGGAGCTGTTTTTT.

The rearrangement uses TRBV5-1 and TRBJ2-1; 14 positions match TRBD2. Germline V gene lookup returns CDR1 SGHRS and CDR2 YFSETQ. V lost 0 bases, J lost 9 bases, and 2 bases stayed unmatched. The CDR3 covers 15 residues. The CDR3 DNA reads as TGCGCCAGCAGCTTGGTGGGACTAGCGGGAGTTGAGCAGTTCTTC. Protein product: CASSLVGLAGVEQFF.

The chain uses TRBV4-1 and TRBJ2-3; 11 bases are a match to TRBD2. The ends lost 4 bases at V and 4 bases at J; junction bases unmatched: 16. The CDR3 loop spans 19 amino acids. The germline CDR1 and CDR2 sequences are MGHRA and YSYEKL. This CDR3 is CASSRSNFRASGRPDTQYF. DNA for the CDR3: TGCGCCAGCAGCCGATCAAACTTCAGGGCTAGCGGGAGGCCAGATACGCAGTATTTT.

The CDR3 here is CSVSHGYEQYV. For the CDR3, the DNA is TGCAGCGTCTCCCATGGGTACGAGCAGTACGTC. The chain couples TRBV29-1 to TRBJ2-7; D is undetermined. Per germline, CDR1 SQVTM and CDR2 ANQGSEA. V lost 6 bases and J lost 4, with 10 bases in between. This CDR3 has 11 residues.

This chain uses TRBV7-2 with TRBJ2-1; 10 bases map to TRBD1. The V segment lost 2 bases and the J segment 11 bases; nucleotides outside the gene matches: 9. The CDR3 loop spans 15 amino acids. The germline V gene encodes CDR1 SGHTA and CDR2 FQGNSA. CDR3 loop: CASSLQGQGFGQQFF. In nucleotides, the CDR3 is TGTGCCAGCAGCTTACAGGGACAGGGGTTTGGTCAGCAGTTCTTC.

Many counts were recorded for this clonotype. The rearrangement links TRBV12-3 or TRBV12-4 to TRBJ1-2; D gene unclear. V was shortened by 5 bases and J by 7 bases, with 14 bases between the two germline ends. CDR3 length equals 13 residues. The CDR3 is CASSQATGFGYTF. The CDR3 DNA sequence: TGTGCCAGCAGTCAGGCCACTGGCTTTGGCTACACCTTC.

This clonotype was observed at least ten times. The V call is TRBV30, the J call TRBJ1-5; 7 nucleotides match TRBD1. The V segment lost 3 bases and the J segment 4 bases; nucleotides outside the gene matches: 6. Germline V gene lookup returns CDR1 GTSNPN and CDR2 SVGIG (reference sequence). The CDR3 runs 14 residues. The CDR3 spells CAWSQGQSNQPQHF. The CDR3 DNA reads as TGTGCCTGGAGCCAGGGACAGAGTAATCAGCCCCAGCATTTT.

This clonotype was recorded at least ten times. This rearrangement joins TRBV3-1 to TRBJ1-1, with 8 bases matching TRBD1. CDR3 length: 16 amino acids. Germline loops: CDR1 LGHDT, CDR2 YNNKEL (reference sequence). V lost 1 base and J lost 1; bases outside the gene matches: 5. The CDR3 DNA is TGTGCCAGCAGCCAAGGGACAGGGCTCCCGAACACTGAAGCTTTCTTT. The encoded protein is CASSQGTGLPNTEAFF.

The chain recombines TRBV14 with TRBJ1-2, with a weak D call TRBD1 (6 bases). CDR3 size: 15 residues. V was cut by 3 bases and J by 2 bases, with 13 bases left in between. Per germline, CDR1 SGHDN and CDR2 FVKESK. CDR3 in amino acids: CASSHAGEENYGYTF. For the CDR3, the DNA is TGTGCCAGCAGCCACGCAGGGGAAGAGAACTATGGCTACACCTTC. Drawing the rest from reference TRBV14 and TRBJ1-2, the complete variable domain is EAGVTQFPSHSVIEKGQTVTLRCDPISGHDNLYWYRRVMGKEIKFLLHFVKESKQDESGMPNNRFLAERTGGTYSTLKVQPAELEDSGVYFCASSHAGEENYGYTFGSGTRLTVV.

This clonotype came up many times. The genes are TRBV10-3 and TRBJ1-1; tentatively, D is TRBD1 (6 bases). Trimming removed 2 bases from V and 2 bases from J, with 9 bases in between. CDR3 length equals 14 residues. Germline CDR1 reads ENHRY; CDR2 reads SYGVKD. CDR3 loop: CAISETGTNTEAFF. CDR3 sequence (DNA): TGTGCCATCAGTGAGACAGGGACTAACACTGAAGCTTTCTTT.

This clonotype was seen repeatedly, ten times or more. The chain recombines TRBV5-8 with TRBJ2-1; D call uncertain. V was clipped by 4 bases and J by 8 bases, with 13 bases between them. Germline values: CDR1 SGHTS, CDR2 YDEGEE. The CDR3 sequence is 13 residues long. CDR3 amino acids: CASSLYEVHEQFF. CDR3 nucleotide sequence: TGTGCCAGCAGCCTTTATGAGGTCCATGAGCAGTTCTTC.

This clonotype was detected ten times or more. This chain joins TRBV11-3 and TRBJ2-2; D is uncertain. V lost 5 bases and J lost 8, with 15 bases in between. Germline V gene data show CDR1 as SGHNT and CDR2 as YENEEA. This CDR3 contains 14 residues. The CDR3 sequence: CASSIKDRTGELFF. The CDR3 DNA follows: TGTGCCAGCAGCATTAAGGACCGCACAGGGGAGCTGTTTTTT.

In its sample, this clonotype was seen many times. This chain joins TRBV7-9 and TRBJ1-1; possible D gene TRBD1, 5 bases. The CDR3 is 18 residues long. In germline, CDR1 is SEHNR, CDR2 FQNEAQ (reference sequence). V gave up 2 bases and J gave up 0 bases, with 19 bases separating them. CDR3 nucleotide sequence: TGTGCCAGCAGCTTATCCATCCAGTACACGGGACTGAACACTGAAGCTTTCTTT. This translates into CASSLSIQYTGLNTEAFF.

This clonotype was found many times. J is TRBJ1-1 and V is TRBV11-2, with D tentatively TRBD1 (6 bases). The ends were cut back, 1 base at V and 8 bases at J, with 14 bases in the middle. This CDR3 is built from 14 residues. In germline, CDR1 is SGHAT, CDR2 FQNNGV. CDR3: CASSLAFRGPEAFF. In DNA, the CDR3 is TGTGCCAGCAGCTTAGCTTTCAGGGGTCCAGAAGCTTTCTTT.

Concerning this clonotype: This may be a read error: a much more frequent sequence differs by one nucleotide. V gene TRBV29-1 combines with J gene TRBJ2-6; the D is unclear. CDR1 is SQVTM and CDR2 is ANQGSEA in the germline V gene. This CDR3 is built from 13 residues. The CDR3, as DNA: TGCAGCACTTGGCTCTCTGGGGTCAACGTCCTGACTTTC. Translated: CSTWLSGVNVLTF.

This clonotype was seen repeatedly, ten times or more. The V and J genes are TRBV7-9 and TRBJ1-6, with D uncertain. This CDR3 contains 15 residues. V dropped 4 bases and J dropped 8 bases, with 15 bases sitting between them. Germline CDR1 is SEHNR and CDR2 is FQNEAQ (reference sequence). CDR3 sequence (DNA): TGTGCCAGCAGCTCCCGAGCCCGTGGGGATTCACCCCTCCACTTT. Translation: CASSSRARGDSPLHF.